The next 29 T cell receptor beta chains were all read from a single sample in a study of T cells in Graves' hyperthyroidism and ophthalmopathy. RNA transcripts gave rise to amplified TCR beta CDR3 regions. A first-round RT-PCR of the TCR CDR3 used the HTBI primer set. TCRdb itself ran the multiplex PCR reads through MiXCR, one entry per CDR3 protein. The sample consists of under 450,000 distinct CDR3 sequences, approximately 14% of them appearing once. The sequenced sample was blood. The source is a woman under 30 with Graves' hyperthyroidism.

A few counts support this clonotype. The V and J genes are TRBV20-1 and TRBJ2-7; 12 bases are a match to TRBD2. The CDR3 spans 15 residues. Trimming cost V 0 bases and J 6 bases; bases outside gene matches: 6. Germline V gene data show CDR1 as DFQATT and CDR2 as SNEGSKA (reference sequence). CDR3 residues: CSARDPASGRGEQYF. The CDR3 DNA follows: TGCAGTGCTAGAGATCCTGCTAGCGGGAGGGGCGAGCAGTACTTC.

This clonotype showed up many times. DNA for the CDR3: TGTGCCAGCAGCGAGGGATTAGCGAATGAGCAGTTCTTC. The encoded protein is CASSEGLANEQFF. V usage is TRBV9 and J usage is TRBJ2-1; possible D gene TRBD2, 5 bases. The CDR3 runs to 13 residues. Germline CDR1 SGDLS, CDR2 YYNGEE. The germline V and J ends were trimmed by 3 bases and 7 bases, with 11 bases remaining between them.

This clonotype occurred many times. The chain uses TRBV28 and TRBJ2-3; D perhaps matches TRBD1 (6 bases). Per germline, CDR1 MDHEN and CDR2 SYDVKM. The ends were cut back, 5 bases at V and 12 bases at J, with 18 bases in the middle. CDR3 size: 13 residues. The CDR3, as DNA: TGTGCCAGCAGTCCTATGGGCAGGGACAACCAGTATTTT. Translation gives CASSPMGRDNQYF.

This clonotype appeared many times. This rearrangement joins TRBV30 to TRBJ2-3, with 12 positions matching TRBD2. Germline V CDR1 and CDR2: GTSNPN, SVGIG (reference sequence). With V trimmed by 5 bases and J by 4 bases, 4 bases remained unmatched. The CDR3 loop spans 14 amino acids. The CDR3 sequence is CAWESSGRADTQYF. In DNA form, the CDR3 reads TGTGCCTGGGAATCTAGCGGGAGGGCAGATACGCAGTATTTT.

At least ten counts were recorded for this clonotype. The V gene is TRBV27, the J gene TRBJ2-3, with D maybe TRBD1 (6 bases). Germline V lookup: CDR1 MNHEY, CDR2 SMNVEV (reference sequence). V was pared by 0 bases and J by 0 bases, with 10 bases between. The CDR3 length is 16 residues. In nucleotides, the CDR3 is TGTGCCAGCAGTTTATCGGGGACAACTAGCACAGATACGCAGTATTTT. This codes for CASSLSGTTSTDTQYF.

The CDR3 DNA follows: TGCAGTGCTACCGAGGATACGCAGTATTTT. Protein sequence: CSATEDTQYF. V gene TRBV20-1 combines with J gene TRBJ2-3; D remains ambiguous. The CDR3 sequence is 10 residues long. The germline gives CDR1 DFQATT, CDR2 SNEGSKA (reference sequence). Trimming took off 4 bases at V and 6 bases at J, with 5 bases between the two ends.

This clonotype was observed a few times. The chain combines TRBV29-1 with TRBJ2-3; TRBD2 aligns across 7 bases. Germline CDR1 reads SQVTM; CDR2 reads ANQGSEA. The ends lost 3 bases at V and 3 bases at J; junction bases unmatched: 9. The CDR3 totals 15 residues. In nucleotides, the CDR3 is TGCAGCGTTGATTGGCTAGCGGTAAGAACAGATACGCAGTATTTT. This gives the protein CSVDWLAVRTDTQYF.

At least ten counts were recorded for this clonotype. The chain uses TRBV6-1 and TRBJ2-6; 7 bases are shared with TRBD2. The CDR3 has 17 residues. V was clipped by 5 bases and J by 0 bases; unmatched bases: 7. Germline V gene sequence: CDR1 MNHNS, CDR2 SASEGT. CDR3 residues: CASSPSGPHSGANVLTF. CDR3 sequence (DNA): TGTGCCAGCAGTCCTAGCGGTCCCCACTCTGGGGCCAACGTCCTGACTTTC.

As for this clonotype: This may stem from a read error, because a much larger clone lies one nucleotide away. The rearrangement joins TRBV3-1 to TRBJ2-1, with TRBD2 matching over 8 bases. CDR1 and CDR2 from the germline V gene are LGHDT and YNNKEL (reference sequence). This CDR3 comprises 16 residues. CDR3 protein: CVSSYAGGLNYNEQFF. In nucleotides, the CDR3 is TGTGTCAGCAGCTATGCGGGGGGACTAAACTACAATGAGCAGTTCTTC.

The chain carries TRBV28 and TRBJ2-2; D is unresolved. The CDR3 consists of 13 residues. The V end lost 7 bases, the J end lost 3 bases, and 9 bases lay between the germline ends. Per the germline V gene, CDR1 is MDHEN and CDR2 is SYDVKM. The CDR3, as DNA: TGTGCCAGCACTGATGTTGACACCGGGGAGCTGTTTTTT. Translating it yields CASTDVDTGELFF.

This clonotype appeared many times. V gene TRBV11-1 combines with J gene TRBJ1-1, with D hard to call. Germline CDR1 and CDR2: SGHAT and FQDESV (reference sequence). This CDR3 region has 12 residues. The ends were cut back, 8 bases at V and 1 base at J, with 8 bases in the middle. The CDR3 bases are TGTGCCAGCGTAAAGGGGAACACTGAAGCTTTCTTT. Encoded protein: CASVKGNTEAFF. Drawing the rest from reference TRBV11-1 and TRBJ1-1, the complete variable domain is EAEVAQSPRYKITEKSQAVAFWCDPISGHATLYWYRQILGQGPELLVQFQDESVVDDSQLPKDRFSAERLKGVDSTLKIQPAELGDSAMYLCASVKGNTEAFFGQGTRLTVV.

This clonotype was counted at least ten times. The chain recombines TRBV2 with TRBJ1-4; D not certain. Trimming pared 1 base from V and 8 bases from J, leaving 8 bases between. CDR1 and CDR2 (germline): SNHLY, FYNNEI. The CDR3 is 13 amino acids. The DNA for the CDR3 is TGTGCCAGCAGTGAAGAAATTATAGAAAAACTGTTTTTT. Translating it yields CASSEEIIEKLFF. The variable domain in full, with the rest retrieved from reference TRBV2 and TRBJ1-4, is EPEVTQTPSHQVTQMGQEVILRCVPISNHLYFYWYRQILGQKVEFLVSFYNNEISEKSEIFDDQFSVERPDGSNFTLKIRSTKLEDSAMYFCASSEEIIEKLFFGSGTQLSVL.

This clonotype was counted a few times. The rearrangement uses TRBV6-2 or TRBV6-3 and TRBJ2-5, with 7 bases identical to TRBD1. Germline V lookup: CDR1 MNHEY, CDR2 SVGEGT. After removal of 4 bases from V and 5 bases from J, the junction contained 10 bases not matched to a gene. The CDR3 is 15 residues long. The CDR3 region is CASSSYDPQGETQYF. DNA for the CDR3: TGTGCCAGCAGTTCCTATGATCCACAGGGGGAGACCCAGTACTTC.

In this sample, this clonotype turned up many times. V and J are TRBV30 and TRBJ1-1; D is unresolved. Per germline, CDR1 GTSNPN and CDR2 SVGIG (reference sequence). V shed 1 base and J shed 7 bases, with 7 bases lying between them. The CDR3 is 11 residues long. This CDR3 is CAWSGRFEAFF. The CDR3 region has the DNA TGTGCCTGGAGTGGACGTTTTGAAGCTTTCTTT.

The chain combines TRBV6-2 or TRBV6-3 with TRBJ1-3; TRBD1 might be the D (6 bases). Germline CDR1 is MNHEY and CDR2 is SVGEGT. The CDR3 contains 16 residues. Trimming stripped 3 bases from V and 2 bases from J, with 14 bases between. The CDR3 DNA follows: TGTGCCAGCAGTTATCTCAACAGGGCTGCTGGAAACACCATATATTTT. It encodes CASSYLNRAAGNTIYF.

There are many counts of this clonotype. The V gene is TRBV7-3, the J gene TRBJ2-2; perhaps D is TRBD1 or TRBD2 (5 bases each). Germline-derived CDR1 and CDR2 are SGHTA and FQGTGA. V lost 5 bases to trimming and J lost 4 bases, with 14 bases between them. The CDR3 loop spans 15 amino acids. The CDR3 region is CASSNRDLGTGELFF. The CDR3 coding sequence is TGTGCCAGCAGCAACCGGGACCTCGGCACCGGGGAGCTGTTTTTT.

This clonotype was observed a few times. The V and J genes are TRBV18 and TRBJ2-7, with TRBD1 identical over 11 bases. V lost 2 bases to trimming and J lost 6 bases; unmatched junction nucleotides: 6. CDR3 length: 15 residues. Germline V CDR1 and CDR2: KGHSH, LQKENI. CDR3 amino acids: CASSPMGQGEGEQYF. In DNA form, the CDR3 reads TGTGCCAGCTCACCAATGGGACAGGGGGAAGGCGAGCAGTACTTC. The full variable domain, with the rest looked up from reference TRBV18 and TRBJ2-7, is NAGVMQNPRHLVRRRGQEARLRCSPMKGHSHVYWYRQLPEEGLKFMVYLQKENIIDESGMPKERFSAEFPKEGPSILRIQQVVRGDSAAYFCASSPMGQGEGEQYFGPGTRLTVT.

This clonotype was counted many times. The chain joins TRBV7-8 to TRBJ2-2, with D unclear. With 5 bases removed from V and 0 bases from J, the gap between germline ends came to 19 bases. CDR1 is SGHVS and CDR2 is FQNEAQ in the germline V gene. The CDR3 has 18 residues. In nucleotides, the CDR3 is TGTGCCAGCAGCCGATATCCCCTAGTTACGACGAACACCGGGGAGCTGTTTTTT. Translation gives CASSRYPLVTTNTGELFF.

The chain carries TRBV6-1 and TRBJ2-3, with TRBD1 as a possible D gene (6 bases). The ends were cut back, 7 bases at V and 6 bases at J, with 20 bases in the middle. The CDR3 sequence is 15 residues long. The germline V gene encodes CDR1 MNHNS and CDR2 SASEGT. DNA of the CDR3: TGTGCCAGCAAGATACAGGGAGCCGACGCTGATACGCAGTATTTT. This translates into CASKIQGADADTQYF.

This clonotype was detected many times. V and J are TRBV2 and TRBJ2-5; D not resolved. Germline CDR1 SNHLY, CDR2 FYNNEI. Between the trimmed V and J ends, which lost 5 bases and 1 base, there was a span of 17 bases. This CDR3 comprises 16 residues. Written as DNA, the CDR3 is TGTGCCAGCAGTCGCCTGCCCGGCCCCGGCCAAGAGACCCAGTACTTC. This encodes CASSRLPGPGQETQYF. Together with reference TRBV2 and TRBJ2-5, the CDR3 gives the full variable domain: EPEVTQTPSHQVTQMGQEVILRCVPISNHLYFYWYRQILGQKVEFLVSFYNNEISEKSEIFDDQFSVERPDGSNFTLKIRSTKLEDSAMYFCASSRLPGPGQETQYFGPGTRLLVL.

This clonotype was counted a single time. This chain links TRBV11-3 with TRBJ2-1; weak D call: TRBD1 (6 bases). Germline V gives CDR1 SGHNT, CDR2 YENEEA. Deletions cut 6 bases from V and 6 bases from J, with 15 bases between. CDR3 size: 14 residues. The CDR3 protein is CASSRGQLINEQFF. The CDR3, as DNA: TGTGCCAGCAGTCGCGGACAGTTGATCAATGAGCAGTTCTTC.

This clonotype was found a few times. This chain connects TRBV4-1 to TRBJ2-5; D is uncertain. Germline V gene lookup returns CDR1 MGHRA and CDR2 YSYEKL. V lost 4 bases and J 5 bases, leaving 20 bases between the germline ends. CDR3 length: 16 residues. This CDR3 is CASSRFMVDLRETQYF. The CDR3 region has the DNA TGCGCCAGCAGCCGATTCATGGTGGACCTCCGTGAGACCCAGTACTTC.

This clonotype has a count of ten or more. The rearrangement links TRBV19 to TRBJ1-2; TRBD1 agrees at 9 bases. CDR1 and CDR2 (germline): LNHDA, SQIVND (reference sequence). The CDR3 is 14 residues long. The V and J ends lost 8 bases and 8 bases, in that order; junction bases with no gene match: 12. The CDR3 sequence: CASEGTGSSLGYTF. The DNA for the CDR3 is TGTGCCAGTGAAGGGACAGGGAGTTCTCTAGGCTACACCTTC.

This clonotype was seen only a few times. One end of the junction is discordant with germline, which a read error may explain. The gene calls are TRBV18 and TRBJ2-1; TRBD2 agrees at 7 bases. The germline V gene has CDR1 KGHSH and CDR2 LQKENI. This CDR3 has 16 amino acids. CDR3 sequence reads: CASSPKMLADYNEQLF. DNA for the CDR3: TGTGCCAGCTCACCAAAAATGCTAGCGGACTACAATGAGCAGCTCTTC.

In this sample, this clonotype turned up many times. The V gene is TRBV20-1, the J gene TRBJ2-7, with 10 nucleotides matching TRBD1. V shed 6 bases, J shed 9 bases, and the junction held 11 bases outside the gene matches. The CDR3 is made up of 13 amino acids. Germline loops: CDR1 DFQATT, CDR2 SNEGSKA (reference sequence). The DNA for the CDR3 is TGCAGTGCCGAGACAGGGGGCGGTACTGGGCAGTACTTC. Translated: CSAETGGGTGQYF.

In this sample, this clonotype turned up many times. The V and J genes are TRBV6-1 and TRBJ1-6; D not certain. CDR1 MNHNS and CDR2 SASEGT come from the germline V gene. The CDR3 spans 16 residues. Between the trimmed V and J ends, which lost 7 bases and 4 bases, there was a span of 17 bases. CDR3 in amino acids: CASTDPRTGYNSPLHF. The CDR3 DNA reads TGTGCCAGCACCGACCCCCGGACGGGTTATAATTCACCCCTCCACTTT.

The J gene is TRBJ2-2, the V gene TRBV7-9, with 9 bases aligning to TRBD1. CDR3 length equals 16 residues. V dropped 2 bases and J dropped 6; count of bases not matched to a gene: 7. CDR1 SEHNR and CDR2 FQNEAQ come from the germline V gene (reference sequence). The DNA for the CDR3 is TGTGCCAGCAGCTTACGCGACAGGGGGTTAGCCGGGGAGCTGTTTTTT. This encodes CASSLRDRGLAGELFF.

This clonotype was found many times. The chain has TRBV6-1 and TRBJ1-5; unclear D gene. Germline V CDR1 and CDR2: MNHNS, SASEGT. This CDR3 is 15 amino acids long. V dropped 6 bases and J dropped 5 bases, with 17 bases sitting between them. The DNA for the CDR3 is TGTGCCAGCAGCCCCGGGGTAGGGCAGTATCAGCCCCAGCATTTT. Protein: CASSPGVGQYQPQHF.

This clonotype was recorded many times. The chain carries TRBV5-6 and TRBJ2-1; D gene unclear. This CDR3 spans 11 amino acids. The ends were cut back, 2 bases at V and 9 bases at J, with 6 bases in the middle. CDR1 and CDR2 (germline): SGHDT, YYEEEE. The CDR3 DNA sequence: TGTGCCAGCAGCTTCGGTAGTGAGCAGTTCTTC. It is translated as CASSFGSEQFF.